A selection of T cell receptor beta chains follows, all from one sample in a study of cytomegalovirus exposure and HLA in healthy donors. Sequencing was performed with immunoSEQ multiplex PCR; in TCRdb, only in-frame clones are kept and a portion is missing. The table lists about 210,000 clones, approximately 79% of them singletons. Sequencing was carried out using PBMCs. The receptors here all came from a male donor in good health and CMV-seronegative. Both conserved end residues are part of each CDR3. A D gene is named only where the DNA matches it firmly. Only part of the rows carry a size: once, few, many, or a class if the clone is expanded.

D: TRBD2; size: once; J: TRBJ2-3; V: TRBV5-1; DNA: TGCGCCAGCAGTGAAGTAGCGGGGACAGATACGCAGTATTTT; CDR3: CASSEVAGTDTQYF
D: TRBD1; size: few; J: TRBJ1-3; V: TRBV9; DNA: TGTGCCAGCAGCGTAGACCAGACAGGGGGAGGAAACACCATATATTTT; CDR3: CASSVDQTGGGNTIYF
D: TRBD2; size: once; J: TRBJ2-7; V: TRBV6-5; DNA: TGTGCCAGCAGTTTGGGGCTAGCGGGAGGGTACGAGCAGTACTTC; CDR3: CASSLGLAGGYEQYF
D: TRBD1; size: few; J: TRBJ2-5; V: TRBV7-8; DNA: TGTGCCAGCAGCTCAACCAGGGGGAATGGGGAGACCCAGTACTTC; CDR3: CASSSTRGNGETQYF
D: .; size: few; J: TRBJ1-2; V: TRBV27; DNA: TGTGCCAGCAGTCCCCCCGTCTCTAACTATGGCTACACCTTC; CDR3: CASSPPVSNYGYTF
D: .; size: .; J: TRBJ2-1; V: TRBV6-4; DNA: TGTGCCAGCAGTGACTCTGGTAGCCCCGGGAATGAGCAGTTCTTC; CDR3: CASSDSGSPGNEQFF
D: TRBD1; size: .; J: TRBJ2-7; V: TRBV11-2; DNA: TGTGCCAGCAGCTTCCGGACAGGGTCCTACGAGCAGTACTTC; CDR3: CASSFRTGSYEQYF
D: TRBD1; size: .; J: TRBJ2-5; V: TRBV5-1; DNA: TGCGCCAGCAGCGCGACAGGGGGGACAGAGACCCAGTACTTC; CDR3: CASSATGGTETQYF
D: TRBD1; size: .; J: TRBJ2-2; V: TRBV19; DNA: TGTGCCAGTAGTATAATCGGACAGGGAGGCGGGGAGCTGTTTTTT; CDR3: CASSIIGQGGGELFF
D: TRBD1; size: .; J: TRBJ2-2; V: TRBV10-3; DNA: TGTGCCATCAGTGGGACAGGGCCGACCACCGGGGAGCTGTTTTTT; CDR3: CAISGTGPTTGELFF
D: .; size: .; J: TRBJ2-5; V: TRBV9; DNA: TGTGCCAGCACTCCAGGACACAGGGATGGAGAGACCCAGTACTTC; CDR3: CASTPGHRDGETQYF
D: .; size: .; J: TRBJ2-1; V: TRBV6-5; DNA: TGTGCCAGCAGTTATTGGTCGGGAGCCGGCAATGAGCAGTTCTTC; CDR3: CASSYWSGAGNEQFF
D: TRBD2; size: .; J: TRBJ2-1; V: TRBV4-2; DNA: TGTGCCAGCAGCCAAGGCGGGGGGGGTGGCAATGAGCAGTTCTTC; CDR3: CASSQGGGGGNEQFF
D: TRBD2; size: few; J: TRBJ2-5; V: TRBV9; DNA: TGTGCCAGCAGCGGGGGGGGGACCCAGTACTTC; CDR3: CASSGGGTQYF
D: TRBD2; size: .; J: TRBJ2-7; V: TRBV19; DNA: TGTGCCAGTAATCAAGGGAGGGTCGGAATCTACGAGCAGTACTTC; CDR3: CASNQGRVGIYEQYF
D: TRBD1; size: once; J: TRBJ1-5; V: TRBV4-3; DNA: TGCGCCAGCAGCCAAGTAGGACAGGGGGCATATCAGCCCCAGCATTTT; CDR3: CASSQVGQGAYQPQHF
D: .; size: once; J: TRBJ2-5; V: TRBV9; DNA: TGTGCCAGCAGCGTAGCGTGGGAGCGGAATCAAGAGACCCAGTACTTC; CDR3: CASSVAWERNQETQYF
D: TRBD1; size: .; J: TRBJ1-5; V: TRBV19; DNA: TGTGCCAGTAGCACAAAACAGGGGGCGGCTCAGCCCCAGCATTTT; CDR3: CASSTKQGAAQPQHF
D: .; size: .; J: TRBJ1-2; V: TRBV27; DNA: TGTGCCAGCAAGATCCAGGCCTCTAACTATGGCTACACCTTC; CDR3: CASKIQASNYGYTF
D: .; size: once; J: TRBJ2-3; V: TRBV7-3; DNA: TGTGCCAGCAGCTTAACGACTGGCAGGGCCCACACAGATACGCAGTATTTT; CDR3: CASSLTTGRAHTDTQYF
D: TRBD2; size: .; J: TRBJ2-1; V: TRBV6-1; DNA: TGTGCCAGCAGTGAAAAAGCGGGGGGGCACAATGAGCAGTTCTTC; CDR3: CASSEKAGGHNEQFF
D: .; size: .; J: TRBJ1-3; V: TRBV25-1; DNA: TGTGCCAGCAGTGATTTGGGCAGCTCTGGAAACACCATATATTTT; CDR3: CASSDLGSSGNTIYF
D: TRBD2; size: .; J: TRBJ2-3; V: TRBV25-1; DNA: TGTGCCAGCAGTGAGGTGCGGGGGAACACAGATACGCAGTATTTT; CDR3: CASSEVRGNTDTQYF
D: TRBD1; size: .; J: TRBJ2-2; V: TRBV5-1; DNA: TGCGCCAGCAGCTTGTGGGACAGGGGAGGCACCGGGGAGCTGTTTTTT; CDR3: CASSLWDRGGTGELFF
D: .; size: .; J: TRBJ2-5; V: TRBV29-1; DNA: TGCAGCGTTGAATTACAGGCTGAGACCCAGTACTTC; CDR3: CSVELQAETQYF
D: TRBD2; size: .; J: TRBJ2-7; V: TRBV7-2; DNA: TGTGCCAGCAGCTTAGGCGGTAGCGGGAGTCGGTACGAGCAGTACTTC; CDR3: CASSLGGSGSRYEQYF
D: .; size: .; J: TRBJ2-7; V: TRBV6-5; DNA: TGTGCCAGCAGTTACTCTCTTAGCTCCTACGAGCAGTACTTC; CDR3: CASSYSLSSYEQYF
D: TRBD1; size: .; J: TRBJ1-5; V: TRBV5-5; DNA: TGTGCCAGCAGCTCCCGGGACAGGGGGTTTCAGCCCCAGCATTTT; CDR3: CASSSRDRGFQPQHF
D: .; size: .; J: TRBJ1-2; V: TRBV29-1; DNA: TGCAGCGTTGGAGGCGGCGGTTACGGCTACACCTTC; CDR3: CSVGGGGYGYTF
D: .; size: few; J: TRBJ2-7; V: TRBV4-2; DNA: TGTGCCAGCAGCCAAGGAGAATTGATTTCCTACGAGCAGTACTTC; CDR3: CASSQGELISYEQYF
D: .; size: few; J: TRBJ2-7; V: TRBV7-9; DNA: TGTGCCAGCAGCTGGGAGACTACGCATTACGAGCAGTACTTC; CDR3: CASSWETTHYEQYF
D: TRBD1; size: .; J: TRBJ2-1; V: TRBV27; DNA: TGTGCCAGCAGTTTATCGGGGACAGGGGGCAATGAGCAGTTCTTC; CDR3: CASSLSGTGGNEQFF
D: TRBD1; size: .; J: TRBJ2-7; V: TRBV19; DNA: TGTGCCAGTACAGCCGGGACAGGGACCTACGAGCAGTACTTC; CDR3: CASTAGTGTYEQYF
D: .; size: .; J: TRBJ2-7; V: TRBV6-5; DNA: TGTGCCAGCAGTTCCTACCCGGACAGCTCCTACGAGCAGTACTTC; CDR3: CASSSYPDSSYEQYF
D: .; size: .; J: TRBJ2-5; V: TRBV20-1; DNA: TGCAGTGCTGTGACGGGAGAGACCCAGTACTTC; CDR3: CSAVTGETQYF
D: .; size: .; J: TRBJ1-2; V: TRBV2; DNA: TGTGCCAGCAGTGATCAGGTTAACTATGGCTACACCTTC; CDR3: CASSDQVNYGYTF
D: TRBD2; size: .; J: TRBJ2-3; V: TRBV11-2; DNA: TGTGCCAGCAGCCAGGGACTAGCGGGGGGCAGCACAGATACGCAGTATTTT; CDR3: CASSQGLAGGSTDTQYF
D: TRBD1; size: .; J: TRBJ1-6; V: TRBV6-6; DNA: TGTGCCAGCATTCCCGGGACAGGGGGGCCTAATTCACCCCTCCACTTT; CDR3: CASIPGTGGPNSPLHF
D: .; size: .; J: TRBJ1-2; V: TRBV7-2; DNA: TGTGCCAGCAGCTTAGGAGGGAGCTATGGCTACACCTTC; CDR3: CASSLGGSYGYTF